This T cell receptor beta chain is drawn from a study of cytomegalovirus exposure and HLA in healthy donors. Study-wide background: The study's early data release held 75 million to 95 million unique TCRs from HLA-typed donors. Study-wide points: CMV serostatus was the only recorded immune exposure for donors. Diagnosis of cytomegalovirus status made by the classifier reportedly showed high specificity and sensitivity. The authors judged a highly shared variant cluster likely a sequencing artifact.

Per germline, CDR1 SNHLY and CDR2 FYNNEI. The CDR3 spans 17 residues. The V segment lost 5 bases and the J segment 4 bases; nucleotides outside the gene matches: 14. A note on this clone: Its antigen is undetermined.

Vbeta (60) and Jbeta (13) primers were used in the PCR. Sequenced by immunoSEQ multiplex PCR; TCRdb stores in-frame clones only, minus some. Of about 90,000 clones in the sample, around four fifths are singletons; the top ten hold 2.5% to 3%. The V and J genes are TRBV2 and TRBJ1-5; 7 positions agree with TRBD1. The source material was PBMCs. The clonotype comes from a man aged 25 to 40 in good health and CMV-seronegative. The CDR3: CASSWTGGPPVNQPQHF. CDR3 DNA: TGTGCCAGCAGTTGGACAGGTGGGCCGCCCGTAAATCAGCCCCAGCATTTT.